This T cell receptor (beta chain) was captured in a study of T cells in Graves' hyperthyroidism and ophthalmopathy. Notes on the study in general: The model foresaw ophthalmopathy a median around 6.4 months prior to onset.

Clinical symptoms, serum thyroxine and TRAb, thyroid ultrasound and orbital computed tomography together formed the diagnostic basis. The germline V gene has CDR1 LNHNV and CDR2 YYDKDF (reference sequence). The V gene lost 0 bases and the J gene lost 4 bases, with 9 bases spanning the gap. The CDR3 extends over 14 amino acids. Turning to this clonotype: The antigen is undetermined.

Amplified TCR beta CDR3 regions derived from RNA transcripts. During a first-round RT-PCR of the TCR CDR3, the HTBI primer set was used. TCRdb passed the multiplex PCR reads through MiXCR, listing each CDR3 protein once. The sample has 660,000 or so distinct CDR3 sequences; over 40% are singletons. This chain links TRBV15 with TRBJ1-2; a possible D gene is TRBD1 (5 bases). Sequences were obtained from peripheral blood or thyroid tissue (not recorded which). The clonotype was recovered from an adult man with Graves' disease, either hyperthyroidism or ophthalmopathy (not recorded which). The CDR3 loop is CATSREGVAYGYTF. CDR3 bases: TGTGCCACCAGCAGAGAAGGGGTTGCCTATGGCTACACCTTC.